Below are 14 T cell receptor beta chains sequenced from a single sample in a study of CD8 T cells in Susac syndrome. Random hexamers were used to reverse transcribe an amount of about 0.45 to 1 ug RNA. One entry per CDR3 protein results from TCRdb running MiXCR on the immunoSEQ multiplex PCR reads. The sample shows about 180,000 distinct CDR3 sequences, about 95% of them seen only once. The sample comprised CD4+ T cells from PBMCs. These receptor sequences come from a human donor with Susac syndrome.

The chain recombines TRBV20-1 with TRBJ2-3, with TRBD2 identical over 7 bases. The CDR3 runs to 16 residues. V gave up 0 bases and J gave up 0 bases; unmatched junction bases: 6. CDR1 is DFQATT, CDR2 SNEGSKA, per germline (reference sequence). The CDR3 bases are TGCAGTGCTAGAGATCCCCTAGCGGATAGCACAGATACGCAGTATTTT. Amino acid sequence: CSARDPLADSTDTQYF.

This chain connects TRBV20-1 to TRBJ2-7; D tentatively fits TRBD1 or TRBD2 (5 bases each). V lost 3 bases and J lost 1, with 7 bases in between. The CDR3 covers 12 residues. Per germline, CDR1 DFQATT and CDR2 SNEGSKA (reference sequence). The DNA of the CDR3 is TGCAGTGCTAGCGGGGCATCCTACGAGCAGTACTTC. This codes for CSASGASYEQYF.

J is TRBJ2-6 and V is TRBV6-2 or TRBV6-3; weak D call: TRBD1 (6 bases). Germline CDR1 and CDR2: MNHEY and SVGEGT. Trimming shortened V by 2 bases and J by 2 bases, and 13 bases separated the two germline ends. The CDR3 has 17 amino acids. The DNA of the CDR3 is TGTGCCAGCAGTTACGCCGACTGGACAGCTGGGGCCAACGTCCTGACTTTC. Amino acid sequence: CASSYADWTAGANVLTF.

The V and J genes are TRBV5-1 and TRBJ2-1; D is unresolved. The germline V gene has CDR1 SGHRS and CDR2 YFSETQ. The CDR3 runs 15 residues. The V and J ends lost 2 bases and 0 bases respectively, with 9 bases between them. The DNA of the CDR3 is TGCGCCAGCAGCTTCTCTTTTAGCTCCTACAATGAGCAGTTCTTC. It encodes CASSFSFSSYNEQFF.

The chain couples TRBV6-5 to TRBJ2-1; 9 positions match TRBD1. In germline, CDR1 is MNHEY, CDR2 SVGAGI. J lost 8 bases, V lost 2 bases, and 4 bases had no gene match. CDR3 length equals 14 residues. This chain's CDR3 is CASSYGTGSHEQFF. The CDR3, as DNA: TGTGCCAGCAGTTACGGGACAGGGAGTCATGAGCAGTTCTTC.

V gene TRBV28 combines with J gene TRBJ1-5; D not certain. Germline values: CDR1 MDHEN, CDR2 SYDVKM. Between the trimmed V and J ends, which lost 3 bases and 0 bases, there was a span of 9 bases. The length of the CDR3 is 15 residues. This CDR3 reads CASSLRSGSNQPQHF. Written as DNA, the CDR3 is TGTGCCAGCAGTTTGCGCAGCGGTAGCAATCAGCCCCAGCATTTT.

The chain recombines TRBV7-9 with TRBJ2-7; D gene unclear. Trimming shortened V by 2 bases and J by 6 bases, and 8 bases separated the two germline ends. The CDR3 extends over 12 amino acids. In germline, CDR1 is SEHNR, CDR2 FQNEAQ (reference sequence). CDR3 residues: CASSLTQGEQYF. For the CDR3, the DNA is TGTGCCAGCAGCTTAACACAAGGCGAGCAGTACTTC.

The chain has TRBV3-1 and TRBJ1-5, with TRBD1 matching over 11 bases. This CDR3 comprises 14 residues. With V trimmed by 5 bases and J by 5 bases, 2 bases remained unmatched. Germline CDR1 reads LGHDT; CDR2 reads YNNKEL (reference sequence). CDR3 in DNA: TGTGCCAGCAGCTTGGGACAGGGGGATCAGCCCCAGCATTTT. Amino acid sequence: CASSLGQGDQPQHF.

The J gene is TRBJ2-1, the V gene TRBV30; the D is unclear. The V gene's germline CDR1 is GTSNPN and CDR2 SVGIG (reference sequence). V shed 4 bases and J shed 0 bases, with 22 bases lying between them. The CDR3 is 18 amino acids. The CDR3 DNA reads as TGTGCCTGGACTGTCGCCTCGGGCGGCGAAAGCTCCTACAATGAGCAGTTCTTC. It translates to CAWTVASGGESSYNEQFF.

The V gene is TRBV29-1, the J gene TRBJ2-3; D possibly corresponds to TRBD1 (6 bases). CDR3 length equals 15 residues. Looked up from germline, CDR1 is SQVTM and CDR2 is ANQGSEA. Trimming took 4 bases from V and 2 from J, leaving 16 bases between them. The CDR3 is CSVGGLVRSTDTQYF. The CDR3 DNA is TGCAGCGTTGGGGGGCTGGTGCGTTCCACAGATACGCAGTATTTT.

CDR3 bases: TGTGCCAGCAGCGCCCCCTGGGCGGGAGGACCCAATGAGCAGTTCTTC. It encodes CASSAPWAGGPNEQFF. The rearrangement uses TRBV11-2 and TRBJ2-1, with 8 bases that match TRBD2. Germline values: CDR1 SGHAT, CDR2 FQNNGV. The length of the CDR3 is 16 residues. The junction had 12 bases not matched to a gene; V was cut back by 5 bases and J by 6 bases.

This chain links TRBV6-4 with TRBJ1-2, with no clear D. This CDR3 is built from 10 residues. The germline V gene encodes CDR1 MRHNA and CDR2 SNTAGT. Trimming cost V 10 bases and J 4 bases, with 7 bases left between them. The CDR3 nucleotides are TGTGCCACCCGGTTCTATGGCTACACCTTC. This gives the protein CATRFYGYTF.

V usage is TRBV11-1 and J usage is TRBJ2-7; 9 bases fit TRBD1. V shed 0 bases, J shed 1 base, and the junction held 4 bases outside the gene matches. Germline V gives CDR1 SGHAT, CDR2 FQDESV (reference sequence). This CDR3 spans 16 amino acids. CDR3 protein: CASSLAGTGSSYEQYF. DNA for the CDR3: TGTGCCAGCAGCTTAGCCGGGACAGGGAGTTCCTACGAGCAGTACTTC.

The genes are TRBV20-1 and TRBJ1-6; TRBD1 aligns across 9 bases. V gave up 5 bases and J gave up 5 bases; unmatched junction bases: 10. The germline V gene encodes CDR1 DFQATT and CDR2 SNEGSKA (reference sequence). The CDR3 totals 16 residues. DNA for the CDR3: TGCAGTGCTCACGATGCCGGGACAGGGAATAATTCACCCCTCCACTTT. As protein: CSAHDAGTGNNSPLHF.